The clone carrying this TCR beta chain was counted between two and nine times. The antigen is not known. The data were taken from a study of T cell repertoires in cytomegalovirus infection. TCRdb processed the reads anew with MiXCR; each CDR3 protein has one entry. This table holds some 800,000 distinct CDR3 sequences, approximately 32% found once. The V end lost 2 bases, the J end lost 2 bases, and 13 bases lay between the germline ends. CDR3 length equals 16 residues. CDR1 and CDR2 from the germline V gene are MNHEY and SMNVEV (reference sequence). Sequencing used cultured CD8+ T cells from PBMCs, obtained from culture after CMV antigen stimulation. V and J are TRBV27 and TRBJ2-1; the D gene is possibly TRBD1 (6 bases). This clonotype was obtained from a human donor in good health (CMV status not recorded). Some clones in this sample may be carry-over from other donors' samples. The CDR3 region is CASSLTRDTTYNEQFF. For the CDR3, the DNA is TGTGCCAGCAGTTTAACCCGGGACACTACCTACAATGAGCAGTTCTTC.